The clone carrying this TCR beta chain has at least ten counts. Its specificity is not known. The germline V gene encodes CDR1 LGHNA and CDR2 YNFKEQ. The CDR3 loop spans 16 amino acids. The V gene lost 3 bases and the J gene lost 6 bases, with 15 bases spanning the gap. A single record per CDR3 protein comes from TCRdb applying MiXCR to the 5' RACE reads. Of some 350,000 distinct CDR3 sequences listed, roughly 14% were seen once; the top ten hold about 1.1%. This entry comes from a study of CD8 T cells in ankylosing spondylitis. Study conclusions and caveats: It was reported that disease-linked clones were significantly enriched in matched ankylosing spondylitis synovial fluid.

The receptor comes from a male donor with ankylosing spondylitis or in good health (not recorded which). The J gene is TRBJ1-6, the V gene TRBV4-2; weak D call: TRBD1 (5 bases). The material sequenced was blood, either unsorted or a sorted T cell fraction (not recorded which). The CDR3 sequence: CASSQQGSFGNSPLHF. CDR3 nucleotides: TGTGCCAGCAGCCAGCAGGGAAGTTTTGGTAATTCACCCCTCCACTTT.